Listed below are T cell receptor beta chains from one sample, sequenced in a study of read filtering for tumor transcriptome and immune sequencing. From the reads, TCRdb called clonotypes with MiXCR, one entry per CDR3 protein. The data contain about 27,000 distinct CDR3 sequences, around an eighth of them singletons. The sequenced material came from a population of CD138-negative cells sorted from bone marrow. The receptors originated from a donor at least 40 years old with multiple myeloma. Each CDR3 is given with its conserved first and last residue. Fields, in order: V gene, clone size, J gene, D gene, CDR3 protein, CDR3 DNA. The D gene is left open where the match is weak. Size is stated for part of the rows, as once, few or many counts, or as a class when the clone is expanded.

TRBV3-1	many	TRBJ2-1	-	CASSQGQLQGNEQFF	TGTGCCAGCAGCCAAGGCCAGCTCCAGGGCAATGAGCAGTTCTTC
TRBV5-5	many	TRBJ2-7	TRBD1	CASRSGTEPYEQYF	TGTGCCAGCAGGTCCGGGACAGAACCCTACGAGCAGTACTTC
TRBV6-1	many	TRBJ2-1	TRBD2	CASRMGLAGDEQFF	TGTGCCAGCAGGATGGGACTAGCGGGAGACGAGCAGTTCTTC
TRBV12-3/TRBV12-4	many	TRBJ1-5	-	CASSPRYGSNQPQHF	TGTGCCAGCAGTCCTAGGTACGGAAGCAATCAGCCCCAGCATTTT
TRBV18	many	TRBJ2-7	TRBD1	CASSLPGQGSYEQYF	TGTGCCAGCTCACTTCCGGGACAGGGCTCCTACGAGCAGTACTTC
TRBV27	few	TRBJ2-1	TRBD2	CASRKTSAYNEQFF	TGTGCCAGCCGCAAGACTAGCGCTTACAATGAGCAGTTCTTC
TRBV4-1	-	TRBJ2-5	-	CAGSLQGQETQYF	TGCGCCGGCAGCCTACAGGGCCAGGAGACCCAGTACTTC
TRBV12-3/TRBV12-4	few	TRBJ2-5	-	CASSFGGEETQYF	TGTGCCAGCAGTTTTGGGGGCGAAGAGACCCAGTACTTC
TRBV12-3/TRBV12-4	many	TRBJ2-1	-	CASSPTRRGSYIDNEQFF	TGTGCCAGCAGTCCCACCCGACGGGGCAGCTATATTGACAATGAGCAGTTCTTC
TRBV7-9	many	TRBJ2-1	-	CASSLVGPRNEQFF	TGTGCCAGCAGCTTAGTTGGACCCAGGAATGAGCAGTTCTTC
TRBV4-1	many	TRBJ2-5	TRBD2	CASSTEREGRETQYF	TGCGCCAGCAGCACGGAGCGGGAGGGCCGAGAGACCCAGTACTTC
TRBV7-2	many	TRBJ2-7	TRBD2	CASSGGLAETYEQYF	TGTGCCAGCAGCGGGGGACTAGCGGAAACCTACGAGCAGTACTTC
TRBV3-1	many	TRBJ2-7	-	CASSLDRDGTYEQYF	TGTGCCAGCAGCCTTGACCGGGACGGGACCTACGAGCAGTACTTC
TRBV12-3/TRBV12-4	many	TRBJ2-2	-	CASSRTGDTGELFF	TGTGCCAGCAGTCGGACTGGAGACACCGGGGAGCTGTTTTTT
TRBV28	many	TRBJ2-7	-	CASRGAYEQYF	TGTGCCAGCAGGGGAGCTTACGAGCAGTACTTC
TRBV29-1	many	TRBJ2-1	-	CSVEGGGDEQFF	TGCAGCGTTGAGGGAGGGGGCGATGAGCAGTTCTTC
TRBV20-1	many	TRBJ2-1	-	CSVPGNPGREQFF	TGCAGCGTACCCGGGAACCCAGGCCGTGAGCAGTTCTTC
TRBV4-2	many	TRBJ1-2	TRBD1	CASSQVPDRVTGYTF	TGTGCCAGCAGCCAAGTCCCGGACAGGGTTACTGGCTACACCTTC
TRBV29-1	many	TRBJ2-5	-	CSAYAGDETQYF	TGCAGCGCGTACGCAGGGGACGAGACCCAGTACTTC
TRBV5-1	many	TRBJ2-3	-	CASSLDQAATADTQYF	TGCGCCAGCAGCTTGGATCAGGCCGCCACAGCAGATACGCAGTATTTT
TRBV6-2/TRBV6-3	-	TRBJ2-7	-	CASSYLPSWSGDTHEQYF	TGTGCCAGCAGTTACTTGCCCTCTTGGTCGGGAGATACCCACGAGCAGTACTTC
TRBV28	-	TRBJ1-1	TRBD1	CASFTGGTEAFF	TGTGCCAGCTTCACAGGGGGCACTGAAGCTTTCTTT
TRBV28	many	TRBJ2-1	TRBD1	CASSLQGESNEQFF	TGTGCCAGCAGTCTACAGGGGGAAAGCAATGAGCAGTTCTTC
TRBV6-2/TRBV6-3	many	TRBJ2-1	TRBD1	CASSYIRDSHNEQFF	TGTGCCAGCAGTTACATTCGGGACAGCCACAATGAGCAGTTCTTC
TRBV24-1	many	TRBJ1-5	TRBD1	CATSDGGQATNNQHF	TGTGCCACCAGTGACGGGGGACAGGCCACGAATAACCAGCATTTT
TRBV7-6	many	TRBJ2-1	TRBD2	CASSLVPSGLTYNEQFF	TGTGCCAGCAGCTTAGTCCCTAGCGGGTTAACCTACAATGAGCAGTTCTTC
TRBV20-1	many	TRBJ1-1	-	CSAWGGDSTEAFF	TGCAGTGCTTGGGGGGGGGATAGCACTGAAGCTTTCTTT
TRBV18	many	TRBJ1-1	-	CASSLTTTLNTEAFF	TGTGCCAGCTCACTAACCACCACCTTGAACACTGAAGCTTTCTTT
TRBV2	many	TRBJ1-4	TRBD1	CASSPGQGATNEKLFF	TGTGCCAGCAGTCCCGGACAGGGGGCAACTAATGAAAAACTGTTTTTT
TRBV27	many	TRBJ2-3	-	CASSVSSGTDTQYF	TGTGCCAGCAGTGTGTCTAGCGGCACAGATACGCAGTATTTT
TRBV13	many	TRBJ2-6	-	CASSHGPGFTGANVLTF	TGTGCCAGCAGCCATGGGCCAGGGTTTACTGGGGCCAACGTCCTGACTTTC
TRBV7-2	many	TRBJ2-1	-	CASSSNRTQDLNYEQFF	TGTGCCAGCAGCTCAAACAGGACTCAGGACCTTAACTATGAGCAGTTCTTC
TRBV7-9	many	TRBJ2-1	-	CASSPPLSAYNEQFF	TGTGCCAGCAGCCCGCCGTTGTCGGCCTACAATGAGCAGTTCTTC
TRBV29-1	many	TRBJ2-1	TRBD2	CSAKGLAGDSEQFF	TGCAGCGCTAAGGGACTAGCGGGAGACAGTGAGCAGTTCTTC
TRBV5-6	-	TRBJ2-3	-	CVTGRADTQYF	TGTGTGACGGGCAGGGCAGATACGCAGTATTTT
TRBV6-1	few	TRBJ2-5	TRBD2	CASSESVAGPQETQYF	TGTGCCAGCAGCGAGTCCGTAGCGGGACCCCAAGAGACCCAGTACTTC
TRBV5-1	many	TRBJ2-1	TRBD2	CASRGTSGMGEQFF	TGCGCCAGCAGAGGGACTAGCGGGATGGGTGAGCAGTTCTTC
TRBV6-1	-	TRBJ2-5	-	CASSGPNLQETQYF	TGTGCCAGCAGTGGCCCGAACCTCCAAGAGACCCAGTACTTC
TRBV10-3	many	TRBJ2-1	-	CAINKQRQGVNEQFF	TGTGCCATCAATAAACAAAGGCAGGGTGTCAATGAGCAGTTCTTC
TRBV20-1	-	TRBJ2-7	TRBD2	CSGCIGGSRYEQYF	TGCAGTGGTTGTATAGGCGGGAGTCGCTACGAGCAGTACTTC
TRBV13	few	TRBJ1-2	-	CASSKNRDVGKANYGYTF	TGTGCCAGCAGCAAAAACAGGGATGTTGGAAAAGCTAACTATGGCTACACCTTC
TRBV12-3/TRBV12-4	many	TRBJ1-5	-	CASSLRVQPQHF	TGTGCCAGCAGTTTGAGGGTTCAGCCCCAGCATTTT
TRBV20-1	many	TRBJ1-5	-	CSARHSTSSNQPQHF	TGCAGTGCTAGACACTCAACATCTAGCAATCAGCCCCAGCATTTT
TRBV4-1	many	TRBJ2-2	TRBD2	CASSRGTSANTGELFF	TGCGCCAGCAGCCGCGGGACTAGCGCAAACACCGGGGAGCTGTTTTTT
TRBV20-1	many	TRBJ1-5	-	CSANPFPNQPQHF	TGCAGTGCTAATCCTTTTCCTAATCAGCCCCAGCATTTT
TRBV5-1	many	TRBJ2-1	-	CASRADRSEQFF	TGCGCCAGCAGAGCCGACCGGAGTGAGCAGTTCTTC
TRBV7-9	many	TRBJ2-5	-	CASSPPQETQYF	TGTGCCAGCAGCCCCCCTCAAGAGACCCAGTACTTC
TRBV6-2/TRBV6-3	-	TRBJ2-3	TRBD2	CASSPTSGRFSDTQYF	TGTGCCAGCAGTCCGACTAGCGGGAGATTTTCAGATACGCAGTATTTT
TRBV11-2	-	TRBJ2-4	-	CASSLEGGGIGIQYF	TGTGCCAGCAGCTTAGAAGGAGGGGGCATCGGGATTCAGTACTTC
TRBV19	once	TRBJ2-5	TRBD1	CASSMGAGQGHETQYF	TGTGCCAGTAGTATGGGGGCGGGACAGGGTCATGAGACCCAGTACTTC